This TCR beta chain is drawn from a study of identical twins. The CDR3 runs to 14 residues. Deletions cut 6 bases from V and 7 bases from J, with 18 bases between. Template switching supplied a universal primer site; unique molecular identifiers were carried on the cDNA. TCRdb re-analysed the 5' RACE reads in MiXCR, keeping a single row per CDR3 protein. This table holds approximately 550,000 distinct CDR3 sequences, around 22% found once. These data are also associated with another study on yellow fever vaccine responses in identical twins.

The receptor's source is a woman between 18 and 29 years old in good health. This chain connects TRBV12-3 or TRBV12-4 to TRBJ1-2; maybe TRBD1 (6 bases). Input material: CD4+ T cells sorted from blood. The CDR3: CASSPGRGRSGYTF. CDR3 nucleotide sequence: TGTGCCAGCAGCCCCGGCCGGGGGCGAAGTGGCTACACCTTC.